Following are 31 T cell receptor beta chains from one sample sequenced in a study of kidney transplant recipient with SARS-CoV-2 infection. TCRdb ran MiXCR on the reads and lists one entry per CDR3 protein. The repertoire has approximately 240,000 distinct CDR3 sequences, around 30% of them found once; the top ten carry under 7.5%. The sample in question was a blood sample, obtained at baseline and around day 120 from a kidney transplant recipient. Receptor source: a male patient aged 25-45 years who had COVID-19 and was a kidney transplant recipient. Some T cells may arise from the graft donor.

This clonotype was recorded at least ten times. The rearrangement joins TRBV6-6 to TRBJ1-1; weak D call: TRBD1 (5 bases). Per germline, CDR1 MNHNY and CDR2 SVGAGI (reference sequence). This CDR3 has 14 residues. Trimming cost V 5 bases and J 5 bases, with 15 bases left between them. CDR3 DNA sequence: TGTGCCAGCAGTCAAACCGGGGGGGGTACTGAAGCTTTCTTT. Translation: CASSQTGGGTEAFF.

This chain joins TRBV25-1 and TRBJ2-3; D is possibly TRBD2 (5 bases). V lost 2 bases and J lost 8, with 23 bases in between. The length of the CDR3 is 17 residues. Germline V gives CDR1 MGHDK, CDR2 SYGVNS. This chain's CDR3 is CASSEGRGAWADGTQYF. For the CDR3, the DNA is TGTGCCAGCAGTGAAGGGAGAGGTGCCTGGGCTGACGGTACGCAGTATTTT.

Notes on this clonotype: A read error may explain this, as a much larger clone is one base away. The J gene is TRBJ2-1, the V gene TRBV4-2, with D perhaps matching TRBD2 (6 bases). The CDR3 has 15 amino acids. Germline assignment: CDR1 LGHNA and CDR2 YNFKEQ. V shed 0 bases and J shed 3 bases, with 9 bases lying between them. CDR3 residues: CASSQDGRGYNEQFF. The DNA of the CDR3 is TGTGCCAGCAGCCAAGATGGGCGGGGCTACAATGAGCAGTTCTTC.

This clonotype was seen many times. This chain joins TRBV11-2 and TRBJ1-2; no clear D gene. Germline CDR1 SGHAT, CDR2 FQNNGV. Deletions cut 2 bases from V and 4 bases from J, with 20 bases between. This CDR3 is 17 amino acids long. Here the CDR3 reads CASSLTLTSRKTYGYTF. The CDR3 region has the DNA TGTGCCAGCAGCTTAACACTAACAAGCAGAAAGACCTATGGCTACACCTTC.

As to this clonotype: One end of the junction is discordant with germline, which a read error may explain. The rearrangement links TRBV7-8 to TRBJ1-2, with D possibly matching TRBD1 (6 bases). The CDR3 sequence is 15 residues long. Germline V gene data show CDR1 as SGHVS and CDR2 as FQNEAQ. The CDR3 coding sequence is TGTGCCGGCAGCTTAGGAATGGGGGGCATTGATGGCTACACCTTC. It yields the protein CAGSLGMGGIDGYTF.

This clonotype was seen repeatedly, ten times or more. The chain carries TRBV13 and TRBJ2-7; D perhaps matches TRBD2 (5 bases). Germline V lookup: CDR1 PRHDT, CDR2 FYEKMQ (reference sequence). CDR3 length: 12 amino acids. Trimming stripped 5 bases from V and 12 bases from J, with 17 bases between. The CDR3 DNA is TGTGCCAGCAGCCCCGGGGTGGCGGCTATGTACTTC. Translated, it gives CASSPGVAAMYF.

As concerns this clonotype: A read error may be the cause here, since a much bigger clone is one base away. The CDR3, as DNA: TGCAGCGTTGAAGAGGACAGCTCCTACGGGCAGTACTTC. It translates to CSVEEDSSYGQYF. The chain is built from TRBV29-1 and TRBJ2-7; D perhaps matches TRBD1 (6 bases). The V gene's germline CDR1 is SQVTM and CDR2 ANQGSEA. The length of the CDR3 is 13 residues.

The chain has TRBV3-1 and TRBJ1-2; D might be TRBD1 (6 bases). Germline V gene data show CDR1 as LGHDT and CDR2 as YNNKEL (reference sequence). This CDR3 contains 17 residues. V was shortened by 5 bases and J by 6 bases, with 25 bases between the two germline ends. CDR3 sequence: CASSGTSALRKTHGYTF. CDR3 nucleotide sequence: TGTGCCAGCAGCGGGACATCCGCCCTTCGAAAGACCCATGGCTACACCTTC.

Many counts were recorded for this clonotype. The chain joins TRBV12-3 or TRBV12-4 to TRBJ1-2, with 10 positions matching TRBD1. This CDR3 spans 14 amino acids. Germline trimming cut 8 bases from V and 3 bases from J; bases unmatched to any gene: 6. CDR3 bases: TGTGCCAGCCAAAGACAGGGGGCTTACTATGGCTACACCTTC. Amino acids: CASQRQGAYYGYTF.

On this clonotype: This likely came from a read error, as a far larger clone is one base away. The V gene is TRBV6-5, the J gene TRBJ2-7; D is ambiguous. Gene TRBJ1-2 matches the end of the DNA better, so the J call may be wrong. The CDR3 totals 17 residues. Germline V gives CDR1 MNHEY, CDR2 SVGAGI. CDR3 DNA sequence: TGTGCCAGCAGTTACCAGAGGCCCCCCCTCTATTCTCGCGGCTACACCTTC. As protein: CASSYQRPPLYSRGYTF.

This clonotype was counted many times. V usage is TRBV5-1 and J usage is TRBJ2-2; D perhaps matches TRBD2 (5 bases). Germline CDR1 and CDR2: SGHRS and YFSETQ. V was cut by 1 base and J by 3 bases, with 16 bases left in between. The CDR3 is made up of 17 amino acids. The CDR3, as DNA: TGCGCCAGCAGCTTGCTCATCCGGGGAAGGGACACCGGGGAGCTGTTTTTT. Translation gives CASSLLIRGRDTGELFF.

There are many counts of this clonotype. The V and J genes are TRBV30 and TRBJ1-4; the match to TRBD1 covers 10 bases. The CDR3 is 14 amino acids. Germline CDR1 GTSNPN, CDR2 SVGIG (reference sequence). V lost 2 bases to trimming and J lost 6 bases; unmatched junction nucleotides: 3. Here the CDR3 reads CAWSSGTGDEKLFF. DNA for the CDR3: TGTGCCTGGAGTTCCGGGACAGGGGATGAAAAACTGTTTTTT.

This clonotype has a count of ten or more. The V gene is TRBV6-5, the J gene TRBJ2-7, with 8 bases lining up with TRBD2. Losses at the gene ends were 0 bases for V and 0 bases for J; bases not matched to a gene: 7. The germline gives CDR1 MNHEY, CDR2 SVGAGI. This CDR3 spans 17 amino acids. The CDR3 here is CASSYSITSGRSYEQYF. The CDR3 nucleotides read TGTGCCAGCAGTTACTCGATCACTAGCGGACGCTCCTACGAGCAGTACTTC.

In its sample, this clonotype was seen many times. This chain uses TRBV3-1 with TRBJ2-5; TRBD1 is a possible D gene (6 bases). Trimming removed 4 bases from V and 1 base from J, with 16 bases in between. Germline V gene data show CDR1 as LGHDT and CDR2 as YNNKEL (reference sequence). This CDR3 region has 16 residues. This CDR3 reads CASSLQTGTPQETQYF. In nucleotides, the CDR3 is TGTGCCAGCAGCCTTCAGACAGGAACTCCCCAAGAGACCCAGTACTTC.

This clonotype was seen a handful of times. Just one base apart from a much larger clone, this may be a read error. The chain uses TRBV3-1 and TRBJ2-2; D not certain. V was trimmed by 5 bases and J by 5 bases, leaving 24 bases between them. Germline values: CDR1 LGHDT, CDR2 YNNKEL (reference sequence). The length of the CDR3 is 18 residues. For the CDR3, the DNA is TGTGCCAGCAGCGCAGTTGATCCCATTCCAGGCTTGACCGGGGAGCTGTTTTTT. It specifies CASSAVDPIPGLTGELFF.

This clonotype showed up many times. This chain links TRBV9 with TRBJ1-3, with D hard to call. Trimming left V 3 bases short and J 0 bases short, with 13 bases between. The CDR3 has 16 amino acids. Germline CDR1 SGDLS, CDR2 YYNGEE. The CDR3 region has the DNA TGTGCCAGCAGCGCCCCTCGGCACCTCTCTGGAAACACCATATATTTT. Translation gives CASSAPRHLSGNTIYF.

In nucleotides, the CDR3 is TGTGCCAGCAGCCCAGTTATAGCTACATTGGCATCATCAGCCCCAGCATTT. Encoded protein: CASSPVIATLASSAPAF. The chain combines TRBV21-1 with TRBJ1-5. TRBV21-1 constitutes a pseudogene. The CDR3 length is 17 residues.

This clonotype was recorded a few times. CDR3 nucleotides: TGTGCCAGCAGTTTCAGAGGGCCCGATGAGCAGTTCTTC. The encoded protein is CASSFRGPDEQFF. The chain joins TRBV27 to TRBJ2-1, with D possibly TRBD2 on 5 matching bases. The V end was cut by 3 bases, the J end by 8 bases, with 11 bases between. The CDR3 length is 13 residues. The germline CDR1 and CDR2 sequences are MNHEY and SMNVEV (reference sequence).

The table lists this clonotype with many counts. The V gene is TRBV2, the J gene TRBJ2-1; no reliable D call. Germline CDR1 is SNHLY and CDR2 is FYNNEI. CDR3 length: 13 amino acids. V shed 2 bases and J shed 8 bases, with 10 bases lying between them. CDR3 DNA sequence: TGTGCCAGCAGTGAACTCCCTGGGGATGAGCAGTTCTTC. It encodes CASSELPGDEQFF.

This clonotype was recorded at least ten times. V usage is TRBV25-1 and J usage is TRBJ1-2, with 9 positions matching TRBD1. The V gene end was trimmed by 3 bases and the J gene end by 6 bases; junction bases not matched to a gene: 8. Looked up from germline, CDR1 is MGHDK and CDR2 is SYGVNS. There are 15 residues in the CDR3. The CDR3 protein is CASSDWDRASDGYTF. CDR3 in DNA: TGTGCCAGCAGTGACTGGGACAGGGCGTCGGATGGCTACACCTTC.

This clonotype has a count of ten or more. The V gene is TRBV30, the J gene TRBJ2-7; TRBD2 agrees at 7 bases. Losses at the gene ends were 4 bases for V and 7 bases for J; bases not matched to a gene: 13. The CDR3 runs 14 residues. CDR1 and CDR2 from the germline V gene are GTSNPN and SVGIG (reference sequence). Here the CDR3 reads CAWTSGEGSGEQYF. Written as DNA, the CDR3 is TGTGCCTGGACTAGCGGAGAGGGGTCCGGGGAGCAGTACTTC. Combining the CDR3 with reference TRBV30 and TRBJ2-7 gives the whole variable domain SQTIHQWPATLVQPVGSPLSLECTVEGTSNPNLYWYRQAAGRGLQLLFYSVGIGQISSEVPQNLSASRPQDRQFILSSKKLLLSDSGFYLCAWTSGEGSGEQYFGPGTRLTVT.

V gene TRBV3-2 combines with J gene TRBJ2-5; the table's D call of TRBD1 was not tested on the DNA. TRBV3-2 is classified as a pseudogene. The CDR3 covers 13 residues. CDR3 nucleotides: TGTGCCAGCAGCGAAGGGGGCGGTGAGACCCAGTACTTC. Translating gives CASSEGGGETQYF.

Of note for this clonotype: It may be a read error: a sequence one base away is much more abundant. V usage is TRBV20-1 and J usage is TRBJ2-7; TRBD2 matches 11 bases. Germline CDR1 DFQATT, CDR2 SNEGSKA (reference sequence). The CDR3 has 16 residues. CDR3 residues: CSARHQLAGDYYGQYF. The CDR3 nucleotides are TGCAGTGCTAGACACCAACTAGCGGGAGATTACTACGGGCAGTACTTC.

This clonotype was detected many times. The V call is TRBV6-6, the J call TRBJ1-2; D is perhaps TRBD1 (5 bases). The CDR3 has 17 residues. CDR1 is MNHNY and CDR2 is SVGAGI in the germline V gene (reference sequence). Trimming took 5 bases from V and 4 from J, leaving 23 bases between them. In DNA form, the CDR3 reads TGTGCCAGCAGTGGTACAACAGGTGGGAGAAAGACCTATGGCTACACCTTC. It encodes CASSGTTGGRKTYGYTF.

A word on this clonotype: A read error may be the cause here, since a much bigger clone is one base away. V and J are TRBV7-7 and TRBJ1-2; D gene uncertain. The CDR3 spans 17 residues. V lost 5 bases, J lost 4 bases, and 23 bases lay in between. Germline CDR1 SSHAT, CDR2 FNYEAQ (reference sequence). CDR3 DNA: TGTGCCAGCAGCAGTACTAGTAAGTGCCGAAAGATCTATGGCTACACCTTC. Its protein product is CASSSTSKCRKIYGYTF.

Comment on this clonotype: The junction differs from germline at one of its ends, possibly a read error. The V gene is TRBV10-3, the J gene TRBJ2-1; D not resolved. Germline-derived CDR1 and CDR2 are ENHRY and SYGVKD. The CDR3 has 13 amino acids. CDR3 in amino acids: CATSESSTNEQFF. CDR3 DNA: TGTGCCACCAGTGAGTCGAGCACAAATGAGCAGTTCTTC.

This clonotype occurred many times. CDR3 amino acids: CASSLGPNYEQYF. CDR3 nucleotide sequence: TGTGCCAGCAGCCTGGGACCGAACTACGAGCAGTACTTC. The rearrangement joins TRBV7-6 to TRBJ2-7; D assignment may be TRBD1 or TRBD2 (5 bases each). This CDR3 has 13 amino acids. The germline gives CDR1 SGHVS, CDR2 FNYEAQ. V gave up 5 bases and J gave up 3 bases, with 11 bases separating them.

This sequence joins TRBV7-6 and TRBJ2-3; TRBD1 matches 8 bases. The CDR3 extends over 14 amino acids. J gave up 6 bases and V 6 bases, and 8 bases lay outside the gene matches. The germline V gene encodes CDR1 SGHVS and CDR2 FNYEAQ. CDR3 DNA: TGTGCCAGCAGTCCAGGGGGCCCGGGGGATACGCAGTATTTT. Translation gives CASSPGGPGDTQYF.

V gene TRBV6-5 combines with J gene TRBJ2-1; 7 nucleotides agree with TRBD1. CDR1 and CDR2 (germline): MNHEY, SVGAGI. The CDR3 sequence is 14 residues long. The V gene end was trimmed by 0 bases and the J gene end by 6 bases; junction bases not matched to a gene: 2. The CDR3: CASSYSWTGNEQFF. The CDR3 bases are TGTGCCAGCAGTTACTCTTGGACAGGCAATGAGCAGTTCTTC.

In this sample, this clonotype turned up many times. The rearrangement links TRBV23-1 to TRBJ1-2, with D hard to call. TRBV23-1 is reported as an ORF; its role is uncertain. This CDR3 is built from 17 residues. The V gene lost 4 bases and the J gene lost 4 bases, with 22 bases spanning the gap. CDR3 DNA: TGCGCCAGCAGTCTCATGCTGCTACGCAGAAAGACCTATGGCTACACCTTC. The encoded protein is CASSLMLLRRKTYGYTF.

This clonotype was seen a single time. A much bigger clone sits one base away, suggesting this may be a read error. The rearrangement links TRBV4-2 to TRBJ2-4; D possibly corresponds to TRBD2 (6 bases). Per germline, CDR1 LGHNA and CDR2 YNFKEQ. This CDR3 has 17 residues. The CDR3 nucleotides read TGTGCCAACAGCCAAGGAATAGCGGAACTAGCCAAAAACATTCAGTACTTC. As protein: CANSQGIAELAKNIQYF.